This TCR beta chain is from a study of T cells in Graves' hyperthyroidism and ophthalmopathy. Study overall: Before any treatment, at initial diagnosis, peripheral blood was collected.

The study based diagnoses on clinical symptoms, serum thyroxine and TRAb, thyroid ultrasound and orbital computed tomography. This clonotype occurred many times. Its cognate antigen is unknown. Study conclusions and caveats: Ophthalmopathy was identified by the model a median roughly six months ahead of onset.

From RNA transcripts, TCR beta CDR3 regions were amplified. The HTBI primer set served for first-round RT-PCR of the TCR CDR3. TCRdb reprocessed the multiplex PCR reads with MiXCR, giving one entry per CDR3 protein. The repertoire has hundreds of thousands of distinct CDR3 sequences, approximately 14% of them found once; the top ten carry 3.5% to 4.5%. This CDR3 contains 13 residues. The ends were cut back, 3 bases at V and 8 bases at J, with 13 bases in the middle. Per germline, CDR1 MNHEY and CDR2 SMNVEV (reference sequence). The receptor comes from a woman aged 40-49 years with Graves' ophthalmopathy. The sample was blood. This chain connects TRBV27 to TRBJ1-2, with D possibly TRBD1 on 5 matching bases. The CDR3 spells CASSLGPTRGYTF. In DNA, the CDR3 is TGTGCCAGCAGTTTGGGGCCGACGCGGGGCTACACCTTC.